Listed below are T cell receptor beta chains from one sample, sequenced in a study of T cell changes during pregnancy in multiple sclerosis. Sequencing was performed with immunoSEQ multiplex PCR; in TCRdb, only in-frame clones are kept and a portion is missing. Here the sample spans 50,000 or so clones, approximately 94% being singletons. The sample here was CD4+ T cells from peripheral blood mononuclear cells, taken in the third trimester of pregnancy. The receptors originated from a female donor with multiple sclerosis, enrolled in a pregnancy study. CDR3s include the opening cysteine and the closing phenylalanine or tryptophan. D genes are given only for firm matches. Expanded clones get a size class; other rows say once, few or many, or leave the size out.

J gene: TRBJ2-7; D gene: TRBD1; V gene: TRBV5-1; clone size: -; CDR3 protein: CASSSYRDSYEQYF; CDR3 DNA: TGCGCCAGCAGCTCTTACCGGGACAGTTACGAGCAGTACTTC
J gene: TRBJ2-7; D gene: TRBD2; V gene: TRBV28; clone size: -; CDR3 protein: CASSFRIAGGTYEQYF; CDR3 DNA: TGTGCCAGCAGTTTCCGTATAGCGGGAGGAACCTACGAGCAGTACTTC
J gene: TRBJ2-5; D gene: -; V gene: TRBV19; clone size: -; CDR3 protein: CASSMDLPETQYF; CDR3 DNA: TGTGCCAGTAGTATGGACTTGCCGGAGACCCAGTACTTC
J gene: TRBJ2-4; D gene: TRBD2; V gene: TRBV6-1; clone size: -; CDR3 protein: CASKQLAGGKNIQYF; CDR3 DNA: TGTGCCAGCAAACAACTAGCGGGGGGCAAAAACATTCAGTACTTC
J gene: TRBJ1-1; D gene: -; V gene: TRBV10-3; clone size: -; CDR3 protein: CAISGGGGSVTEAFF; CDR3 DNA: TGTGCCATCAGTGGGGGCGGAGGGTCGGTCACTGAAGCTTTCTTT
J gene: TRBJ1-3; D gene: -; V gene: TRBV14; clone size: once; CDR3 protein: CASSQGTASSGNTIYF; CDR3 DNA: TGTGCCAGCAGCCAAGGAACAGCCAGCTCTGGAAACACCATATATTTT
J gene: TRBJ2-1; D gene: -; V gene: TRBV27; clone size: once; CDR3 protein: CASTPRGVAAYAGGNEQFF; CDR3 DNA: TGTGCCAGCACTCCCAGGGGGGTAGCGGCTTACGCCGGGGGTAATGAGCAGTTCTTC
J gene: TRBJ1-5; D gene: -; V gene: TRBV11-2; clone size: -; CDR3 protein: CASSVRGTPLQPQHF; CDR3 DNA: TGTGCCAGCAGCGTTCGGGGGACCCCGCTACAGCCCCAGCATTTT
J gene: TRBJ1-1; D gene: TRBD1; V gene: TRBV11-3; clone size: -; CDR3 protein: CASSHGQGRNTEAFF; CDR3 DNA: TGTGCCAGCAGTCATGGACAGGGTAGGAACACTGAAGCTTTCTTT
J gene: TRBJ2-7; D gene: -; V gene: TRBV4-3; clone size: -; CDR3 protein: CASSQDSGTYSYEQYF; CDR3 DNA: TGCGCCAGCAGCCAAGATTCAGGGACTTACTCCTACGAGCAGTACTTC
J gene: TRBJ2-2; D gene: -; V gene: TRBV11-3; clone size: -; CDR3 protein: CASSAIRVSGELFF; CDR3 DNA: TGTGCCAGCAGCGCGATCAGGGTGTCCGGGGAGCTGTTTTTT
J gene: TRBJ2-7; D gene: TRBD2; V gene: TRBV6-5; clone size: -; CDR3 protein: CASSRTSGPYEQYF; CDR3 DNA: TGTGCCAGCAGTCGTACTAGCGGCCCCTACGAGCAGTACTTC
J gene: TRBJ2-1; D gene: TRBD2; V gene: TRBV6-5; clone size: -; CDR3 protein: CASRPGTSGYNEQFF; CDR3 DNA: TGTGCCAGCAGGCCCGGGACTAGCGGCTACAATGAGCAGTTCTTC
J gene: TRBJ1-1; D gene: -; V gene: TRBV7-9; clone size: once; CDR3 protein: CASSTGQFEIAEAFF; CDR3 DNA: TGTGCCAGCAGTACAGGACAATTTGAGATCGCTGAAGCTTTCTTT
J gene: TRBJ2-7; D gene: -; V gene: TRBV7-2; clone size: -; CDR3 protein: CASSPHRDYEQYF; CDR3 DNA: TGTGCCAGCAGCCCACACCGGGACTACGAGCAGTACTTC
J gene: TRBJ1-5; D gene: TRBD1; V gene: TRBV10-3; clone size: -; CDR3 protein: CAISERGPISQPQHF; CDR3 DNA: TGTGCCATCAGTGAGAGGGGGCCAATTTCTCAGCCCCAGCATTTT
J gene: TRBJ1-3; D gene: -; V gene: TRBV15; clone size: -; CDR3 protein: CATSRDTAVGGAGNTIYF; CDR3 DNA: TGTGCCACCAGCAGAGATACTGCGGTGGGGGGTGCCGGAAACACCATATATTTT
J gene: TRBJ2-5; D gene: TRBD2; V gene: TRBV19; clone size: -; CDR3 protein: CASSPGGKQETQYF; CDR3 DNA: TGTGCCAGTAGTCCGGGGGGAAAACAAGAGACCCAGTACTTC
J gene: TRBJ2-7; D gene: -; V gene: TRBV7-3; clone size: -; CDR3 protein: CASPQDRLYEQYF; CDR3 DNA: TGTGCCAGCCCTCAGGACAGACTCTACGAGCAGTACTTC
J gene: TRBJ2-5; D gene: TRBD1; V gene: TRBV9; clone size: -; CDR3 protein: CASSGRQGFGETQYF; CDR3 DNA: TGTGCCAGCAGCGGAAGACAGGGGTTTGGAGAGACCCAGTACTTC
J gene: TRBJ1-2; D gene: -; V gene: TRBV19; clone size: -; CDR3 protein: CASRAGSNYGYTF; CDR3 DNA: TGTGCCAGTAGAGCCGGGTCCAACTATGGCTACACCTTC
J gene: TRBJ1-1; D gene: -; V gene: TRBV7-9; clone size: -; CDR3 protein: CASSETGRPNTEAFF; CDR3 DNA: TGTGCCAGCAGCGAAACAGGGAGACCGAACACTGAAGCTTTCTTT
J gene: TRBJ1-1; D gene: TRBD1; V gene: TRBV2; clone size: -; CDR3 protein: CASSRSLFGQGAEAFF; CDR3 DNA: TGTGCCAGCAGCAGAAGTCTTTTTGGACAGGGTGCTGAAGCTTTCTTT
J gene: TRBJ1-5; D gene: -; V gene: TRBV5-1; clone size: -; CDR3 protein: CASSLGANQPQHF; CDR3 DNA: TGCGCCAGCAGCTTAGGAGCGAATCAGCCCCAGCATTTT
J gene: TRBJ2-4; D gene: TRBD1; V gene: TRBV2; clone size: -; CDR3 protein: CASSEGPGQGRGGSGKNIQYF; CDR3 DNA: TGTGCCAGCAGTGAAGGGCCGGGACAGGGTAGGGGCGGGAGCGGCAAAAACATTCAGTACTTC
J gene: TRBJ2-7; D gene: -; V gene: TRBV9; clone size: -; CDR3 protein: CASSVGSSSYEQYF; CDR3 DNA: TGTGCCAGCAGCGTAGGTAGCAGCTCCTACGAGCAGTACTTC
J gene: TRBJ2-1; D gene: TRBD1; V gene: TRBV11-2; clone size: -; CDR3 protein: CASSLIDRAREQFF; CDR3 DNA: TGTGCCAGCAGCCTCATTGACAGGGCGCGTGAGCAGTTCTTC
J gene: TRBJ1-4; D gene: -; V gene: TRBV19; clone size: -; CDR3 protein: CASKRTINEKLFF; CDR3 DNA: TGTGCCAGTAAAAGGACAATTAATGAAAAACTGTTTTTT
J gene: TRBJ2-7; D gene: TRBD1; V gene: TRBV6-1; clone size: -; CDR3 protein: CASSAGQGGYEQYF; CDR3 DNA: TGTGCCAGCAGTGCGGGACAGGGCGGCTACGAGCAGTACTTC
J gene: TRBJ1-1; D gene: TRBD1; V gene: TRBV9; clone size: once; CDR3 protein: CASSVGYRQGVEAFF; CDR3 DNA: TGTGCCAGCAGCGTAGGTTATAGGCAGGGGGTTGAAGCTTTCTTT
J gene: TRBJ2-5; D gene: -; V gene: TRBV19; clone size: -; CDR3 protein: CASSVTNQGYETQYF; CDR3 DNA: TGTGCCAGTAGTGTCACTAACCAGGGTTACGAGACCCAGTACTTC
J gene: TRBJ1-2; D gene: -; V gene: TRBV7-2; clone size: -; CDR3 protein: CASSEEGGYGYTF; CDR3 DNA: TGTGCCAGCAGCGAGGAAGGGGGCTATGGCTACACCTTC
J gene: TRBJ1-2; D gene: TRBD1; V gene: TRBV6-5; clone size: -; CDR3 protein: CASSYAGGNYGYTF; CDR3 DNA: TGTGCCAGCAGTTACGCAGGGGGGAACTATGGCTACACCTTC
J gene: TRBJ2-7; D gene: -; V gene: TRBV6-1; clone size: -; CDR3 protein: CASSVQVGSYEQYF; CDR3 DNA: TGTGCCAGCAGTGTACAGGTTGGATCCTACGAGCAGTACTTC
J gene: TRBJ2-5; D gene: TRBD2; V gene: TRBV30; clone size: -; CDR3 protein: CAWARSGGARLETQYF; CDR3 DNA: TGTGCCTGGGCTAGGAGCGGGGGGGCTCGGCTAGAGACCCAGTACTTC
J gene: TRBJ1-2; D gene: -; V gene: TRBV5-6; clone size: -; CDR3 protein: CASSLVVTDPESTYGYTF; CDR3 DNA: TGTGCCAGCAGCTTGGTTGTGACAGACCCTGAAAGTACCTATGGCTACACCTTC
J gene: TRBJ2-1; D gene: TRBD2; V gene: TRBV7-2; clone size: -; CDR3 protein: CASSLKPGLAGGYEQFF; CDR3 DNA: TGTGCCAGCAGCTTAAAGCCGGGACTAGCGGGGGGCTATGAGCAGTTCTTC